This T cell receptor (beta chain) was captured in a study of PD-1 blockade in mismatch repair-deficient tumors. Germline CDR1 and CDR2: MNHEY and SMNVEV (reference sequence). V lost 6 bases and J 0 bases, leaving 11 bases between the germline ends. The CDR3 extends over 15 amino acids. Assay used: immunoSEQ multiplex PCR; TCRdb lists only in-frame clones, some missing. The repertoire holds around 48,000 clones, with over 65% as singletons. Sequenced here: peripheral blood, sampled 4 weeks after starting pembrolizumab. The source of this sequence is an adult with mismatch repair-deficient cancer. The rearrangement joins TRBV27 to TRBJ1-4; no definite D call. This chain's CDR3 is CASRKVRPTNEKLFF. CDR3 in DNA: TGTGCCAGCAGGAAAGTGAGGCCAACTAATGAAAAACTGTTTTTT.